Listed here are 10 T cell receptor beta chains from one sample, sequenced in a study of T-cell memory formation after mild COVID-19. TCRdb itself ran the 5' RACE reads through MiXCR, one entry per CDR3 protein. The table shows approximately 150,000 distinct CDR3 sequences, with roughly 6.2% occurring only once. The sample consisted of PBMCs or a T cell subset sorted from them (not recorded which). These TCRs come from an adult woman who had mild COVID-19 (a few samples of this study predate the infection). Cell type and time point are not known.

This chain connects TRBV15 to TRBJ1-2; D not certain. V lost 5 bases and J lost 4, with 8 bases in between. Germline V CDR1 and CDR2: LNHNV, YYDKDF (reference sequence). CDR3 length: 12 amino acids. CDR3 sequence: CATSGASYGYTF. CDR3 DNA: TGTGCCACCAGCGGCGCGTCCTATGGCTACACCTTC.

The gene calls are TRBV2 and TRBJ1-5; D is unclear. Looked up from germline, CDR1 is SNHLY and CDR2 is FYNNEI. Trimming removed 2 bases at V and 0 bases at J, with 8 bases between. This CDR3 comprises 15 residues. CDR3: CASSERAVSNQPQHF. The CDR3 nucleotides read TGTGCCAGCAGTGAAAGGGCGGTTAGCAATCAGCCCCAGCATTTT.

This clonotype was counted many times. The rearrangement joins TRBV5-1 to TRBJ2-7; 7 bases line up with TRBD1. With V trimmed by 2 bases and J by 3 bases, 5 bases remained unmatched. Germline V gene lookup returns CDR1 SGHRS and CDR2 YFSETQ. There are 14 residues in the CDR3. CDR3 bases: TGCGCCAGCAGCTTAACAGGGGATGTCTACGAGCAGTACTTC. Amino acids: CASSLTGDVYEQYF.

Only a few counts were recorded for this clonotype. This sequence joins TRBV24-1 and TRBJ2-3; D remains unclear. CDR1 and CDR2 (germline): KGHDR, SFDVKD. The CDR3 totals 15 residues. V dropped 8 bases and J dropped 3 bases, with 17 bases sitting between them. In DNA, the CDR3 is TGTGCCACCAAAGATTCGGGTAAGAGGACAGATACGCAGTATTTT. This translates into CATKDSGKRTDTQYF.

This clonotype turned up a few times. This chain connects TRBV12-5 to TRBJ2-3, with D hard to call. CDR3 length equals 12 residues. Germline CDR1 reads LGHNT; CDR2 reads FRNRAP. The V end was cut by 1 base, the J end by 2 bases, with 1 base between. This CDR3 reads CASGLDTDTQYF. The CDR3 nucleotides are TGTGCTAGTGGTTTGGACACAGATACGCAGTATTTT.

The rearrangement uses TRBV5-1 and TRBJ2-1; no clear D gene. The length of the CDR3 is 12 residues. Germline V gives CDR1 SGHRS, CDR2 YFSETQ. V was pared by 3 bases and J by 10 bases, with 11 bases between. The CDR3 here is CASSSGVKEQFF. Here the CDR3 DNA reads TGCGCCAGCAGCTCCGGTGTGAAAGAGCAGTTCTTC.

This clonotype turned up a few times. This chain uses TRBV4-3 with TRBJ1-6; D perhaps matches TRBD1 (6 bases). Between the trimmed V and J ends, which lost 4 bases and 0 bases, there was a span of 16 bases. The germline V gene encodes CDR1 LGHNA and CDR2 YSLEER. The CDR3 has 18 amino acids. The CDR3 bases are TGCGCCAGCAGCCGAAGCGGGGGCCAAAGCTCCTATAATTCACCCCTCCACTTT. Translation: CASSRSGGQSSYNSPLHF.

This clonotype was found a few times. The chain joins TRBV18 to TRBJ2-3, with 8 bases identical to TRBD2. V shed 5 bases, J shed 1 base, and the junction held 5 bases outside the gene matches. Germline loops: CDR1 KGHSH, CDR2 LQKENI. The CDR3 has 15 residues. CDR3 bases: TGTGCCAGCTCATTTGGACTAGCTGGCACAGATACGCAGTATTTT. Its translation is CASSFGLAGTDTQYF.

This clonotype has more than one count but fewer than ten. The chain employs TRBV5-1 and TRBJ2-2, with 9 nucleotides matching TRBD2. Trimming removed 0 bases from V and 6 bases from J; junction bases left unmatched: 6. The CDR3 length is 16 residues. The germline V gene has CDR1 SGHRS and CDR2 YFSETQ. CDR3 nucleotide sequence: TGCGCCAGCAGCTTGGTGGCTAGCGGGATCGCCGGGGAGCTGTTTTTT. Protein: CASSLVASGIAGELFF.

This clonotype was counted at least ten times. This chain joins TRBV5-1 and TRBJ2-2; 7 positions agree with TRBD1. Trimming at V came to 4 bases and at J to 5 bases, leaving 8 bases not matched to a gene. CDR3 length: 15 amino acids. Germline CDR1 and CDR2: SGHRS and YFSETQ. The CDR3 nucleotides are TGCGCCAGCAGCGACCGACAGGGTGCAACCGGGGAGCTGTTTTTT. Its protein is CASSDRQGATGELFF.